What follows describes a single T cell receptor beta chain. Its antigen is as yet unknown. Germline assignment: CDR1 MNHNS and CDR2 SASEGT. This CDR3 is built from 15 residues. V gave up 7 bases and J gave up 4 bases, with 19 bases separating them. This record comes from a study of shared clonotypes between healthy human individuals. Findings and limits, study-wide: Clonotype sharing levels among donors were expected to vary with sequencing depth. Memory subsets had estimated richness that was generally smaller than that of naive subsets. Relative to their counterparts shared across all four donors, non-shared clonotypes exhibited diminished generation probabilities.

Recent acute infections and vaccinations were absent in the healthy HIV-negative adult donors. Libraries were prepared by immunoSEQ multiplex PCR; TCRdb keeps only in-frame clonotypes and omits some of them. The top ten clones hold 0.1% to 0.15% of a sample with some 2,000,000 clones, 85% to 95% of them seen once. J is TRBJ1-2 and V is TRBV6-1, with TRBD1 as a possible D gene (5 bases). This TCR derives from a man between 18 and 29 years old in good health. The sample consisted of naive CD4+ T cells sorted from blood. Subset of the sample: CD45RA+ positively selected. The CDR3 loop reads CASIGLAGPLYGYTF. CDR3 sequence (DNA): TGTGCCAGCATTGGTCTGGCAGGGCCTCTCTATGGCTACACCTTC.